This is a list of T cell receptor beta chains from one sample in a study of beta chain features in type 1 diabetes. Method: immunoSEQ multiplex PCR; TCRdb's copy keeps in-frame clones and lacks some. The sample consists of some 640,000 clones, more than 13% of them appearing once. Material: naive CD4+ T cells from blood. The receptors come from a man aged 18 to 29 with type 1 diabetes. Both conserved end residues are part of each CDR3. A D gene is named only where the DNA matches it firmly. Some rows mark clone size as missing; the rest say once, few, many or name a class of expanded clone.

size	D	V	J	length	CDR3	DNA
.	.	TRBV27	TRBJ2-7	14	CASSRTLLSYEQYF	TGTGCCAGCAGTCGGACGCTTCTCTCCTACGAGCAGTACTTC
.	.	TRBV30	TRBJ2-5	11	CAWGGGETQYF	TGTGCCTGGGGTGGTGGGGAGACCCAGTACTTC
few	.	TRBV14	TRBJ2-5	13	CASSQAGVETQYF	TGTGCCAGCAGCCAAGCGGGAGTTGAGACCCAGTACTTC
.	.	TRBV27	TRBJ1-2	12	CASALRGYGYTF	TGTGCCAGCGCCCTTCGAGGCTATGGCTACACCTTC
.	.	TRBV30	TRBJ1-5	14	CAWSVEGHNQPQHF	TGTGCCTGGAGTGTCGAGGGACACAATCAGCCCCAGCATTTT
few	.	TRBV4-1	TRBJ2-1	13	CASSQEHGNEQFF	TGCGCCAGCAGCCAAGAACATGGCAATGAGCAGTTCTTC
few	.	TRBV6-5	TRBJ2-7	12	CASRRNSYEQYF	TGTGCCAGCAGGAGGAACTCCTACGAGCAGTACTTC
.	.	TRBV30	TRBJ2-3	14	CALVSSGRTDTQYF	TGTGCCTTGGTTAGCTCAGGGAGGACAGATACGCAGTATTTT
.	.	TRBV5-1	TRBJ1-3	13	CASSHPDWDTIYF	TGCGCCAGCAGCCACCCCGACTGGGACACCATATATTTT
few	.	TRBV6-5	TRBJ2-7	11	CARGTNYEQYF	TGTGCCAGGGGGACAAACTACGAGCAGTACTTC
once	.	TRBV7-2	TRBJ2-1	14	CASSPFVAPNEQFF	TGTGCCAGCAGCCCCTTCGTAGCCCCCAATGAGCAGTTCTTC
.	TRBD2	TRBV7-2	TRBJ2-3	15	CASSPNSGIGDTQYF	TGTGCCAGCAGCCCCAATAGCGGGATCGGAGATACGCAGTATTTT
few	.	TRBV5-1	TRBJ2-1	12	CASSFRVDEQFF	TGCGCCAGCAGCTTCCGGGTGGATGAGCAGTTCTTC
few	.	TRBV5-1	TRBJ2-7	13	CASSLGTAGEQYF	TGCGCCAGCAGCCTTGGGACCGCCGGAGAGCAGTACTTC
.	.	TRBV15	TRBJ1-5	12	CATSAGDQPQHF	TGTGCCACCAGCGCAGGTGATCAGCCCCAGCATTTT
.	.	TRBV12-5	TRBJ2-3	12	CASGLVGDTQYF	TGTGCTAGTGGTTTGGTAGGGGATACGCAGTATTTT
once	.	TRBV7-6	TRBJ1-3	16	CASSLYTVGSGNTIYF	TGTGCCAGCAGCTTATACACCGTAGGCTCTGGAAACACCATATATTTT
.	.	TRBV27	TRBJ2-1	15	CASSTASQPYNEQFF	TGTGCCAGCAGTACGGCCTCCCAGCCATACAATGAGCAGTTCTTC
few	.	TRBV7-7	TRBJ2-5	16	CASSLAPGRIQETQYF	TGTGCTAGCAGCTTAGCGCCGGGACGTATACAAGAGACCCAGTACTTC
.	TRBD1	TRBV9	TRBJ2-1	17	CASSVVEGAPLTVEQFF	TGTGCCAGCAGCGTAGTCGAGGGGGCCCCACTAACGGTGGAGCAGTTCTTC
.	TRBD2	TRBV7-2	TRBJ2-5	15	CASSSSGIHGETQYF	TGTGCCAGCAGCTCTAGCGGGATTCATGGGGAGACCCAGTACTTC
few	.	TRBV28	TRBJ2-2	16	CASSLTTGMAAGELFF	TGTGCCAGCAGTCTTACTACAGGGATGGCGGCCGGGGAGCTGTTTTTT
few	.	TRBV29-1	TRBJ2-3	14	CSVVHISSTDTQYF	TGCAGCGTTGTACACATCTCTAGCACAGATACGCAGTATTTT
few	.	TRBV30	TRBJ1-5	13	CALGFHSNQPQHF	TGTGCCCTGGGCTTCCATAGCAATCAGCCCCAGCATTTT
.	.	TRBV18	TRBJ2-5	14	CASSPVQGRETQYF	TGTGCCAGCTCACCGGTACAGGGTAGGGAGACCCAGTACTTC
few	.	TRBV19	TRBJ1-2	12	CASREQADGYTF	TGTGCCAGTAGGGAGCAGGCTGATGGCTACACCTTC
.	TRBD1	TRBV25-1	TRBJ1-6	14	CASSSTGEGSPLHF	TGTGCCAGCAGCAGCACAGGGGAGGGTTCACCCCTCCACTTT
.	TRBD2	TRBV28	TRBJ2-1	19	CASTLSRGKRGDSYNEQFF	TGTGCCAGCACCCTAAGCCGGGGGAAGCGGGGGGACTCCTACAATGAGCAGTTCTTC
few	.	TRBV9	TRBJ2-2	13	CASSVRGTGELFF	TGTGCCAGCAGCGTGAGGGGCACCGGGGAGCTGTTTTTT
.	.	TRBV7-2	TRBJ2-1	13	CASRRGSPGEQFF	TGTGCCAGCAGGCGGGGCTCCCCCGGGGAGCAGTTCTTC
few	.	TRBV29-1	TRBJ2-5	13	CSVGWGVGETQYF	TGCAGCGTTGGTTGGGGGGTCGGTGAGACCCAGTACTTC
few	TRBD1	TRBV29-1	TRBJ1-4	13	CSVRQGFNEKLFF	TGCAGCGTTCGACAGGGGTTTAATGAAAAACTGTTTTTT
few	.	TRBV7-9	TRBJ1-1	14	CASSSFGGNTEAFF	TGTGCCAGCAGCTCCTTCGGAGGGAACACTGAAGCTTTCTTT
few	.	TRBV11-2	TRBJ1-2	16	CASNSIADRITYGYTF	TGTGCCAGCAACTCAATCGCGGACAGAATAACCTATGGCTACACCTTC
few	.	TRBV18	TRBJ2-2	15	CASLSWAGKTGELFF	TGTGCCAGCCTCTCCTGGGCAGGGAAGACCGGGGAGCTGTTTTTT
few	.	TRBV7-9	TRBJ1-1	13	CASSLVENTEAFF	TGTGCCAGCAGCTTGGTGGAGAACACTGAAGCTTTCTTT
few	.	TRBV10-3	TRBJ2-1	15	CAISEGGSRYNEQFF	TGTGCCATCAGTGAGGGGGGCTCAAGATACAATGAGCAGTTCTTC
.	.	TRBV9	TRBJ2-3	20	CASSVGSSPKGGLSTDTQYF	TGTGCCAGCAGCGTCGGGTCCTCTCCTAAGGGGGGTCTTAGCACAGATACGCAGTATTTT
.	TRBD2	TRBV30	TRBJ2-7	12	CACLGGKGEQYF	TGTGCCTGTCTGGGAGGGAAGGGCGAGCAGTACTTC
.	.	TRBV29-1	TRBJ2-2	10	CSVLSGELFF	TGCAGCGTGTTGAGCGGGGAGCTGTTTTTT
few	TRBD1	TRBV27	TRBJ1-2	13	CASSSRQGQGYTF	TGTGCCAGCAGTTCCCGACAGGGTCAGGGCTACACCTTC
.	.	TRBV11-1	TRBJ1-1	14	CASSFQGRQGEAFF	TGTGCCAGCAGCTTTCAGGGACGTCAAGGTGAAGCTTTCTTT
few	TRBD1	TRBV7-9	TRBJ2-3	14	CASSLPGTGAAQYF	TGTGCCAGCAGCCTACCCGGGACAGGTGCGGCGCAGTATTTT
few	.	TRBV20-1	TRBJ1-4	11	CSARLREKLFF	TGCAGTGCTCGTTTAAGGGAAAAACTGTTTTTT
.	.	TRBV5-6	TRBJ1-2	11	CASSHQVGYTF	TGTGCCAGCAGCCACCAGGTCGGCTACACCTTC
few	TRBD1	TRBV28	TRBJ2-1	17	CASTTSRGDRSYNEQFF	TGTGCCAGCACCACCTCAAGAGGGGACAGATCCTACAATGAGCAGTTCTTC
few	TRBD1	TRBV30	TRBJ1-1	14	CAWRTQGARAEAFF	TGTGCCTGGAGGACACAGGGGGCGAGGGCTGAAGCTTTCTTT
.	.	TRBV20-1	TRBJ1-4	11	CSATLREKLFF	TGCAGTGCAACCCTCCGTGAAAAACTGTTTTTT
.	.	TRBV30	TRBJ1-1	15	CAWSEIQGGGTEAFF	TGTGCCTGGAGTGAGATACAGGGAGGAGGAACTGAAGCTTTCTTT
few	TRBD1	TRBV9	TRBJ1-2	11	CASSFDRAHTF	TGTGCCAGCAGCTTCGACAGGGCCCACACCTTC
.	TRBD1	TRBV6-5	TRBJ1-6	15	CASSPPGQGVSPLHF	TGTGCCAGCAGTCCACCGGGACAGGGTGTTTCACCCCTCCACTTT
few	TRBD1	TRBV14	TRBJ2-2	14	CASSLRQGDGELFF	TGTGCCAGCAGCCTTCGTCAGGGGGACGGGGAGCTGTTTTTT